The source of this T cell receptor beta chain is a study of T cells expressing NK-cell markers. The overall study: CD3+CD56+NKG2C+, CD3+CD56+NKG2C- and CD3+CD56-NKG2C+ T cells, once sorted, supplied the TCR beta repertoires. Study results and limitations: The study found these clonotypes also leading the CD3+CD56-NKG2C+ fraction in a few donors.

Details on this clonotype: Its antigen is undetermined.

The CDR3 runs 15 residues. Germline-derived CDR1 and CDR2 are LGHNA and YNFKEQ. TCRdb reprocessed the 5' RACE reads, with one entry per CDR3 protein and no DNA. This table lists 140,000 to 150,000 distinct CDR3 sequences. Material: blood T cells: a sorted CD56 or NKG2C T cell subset, CD4+ or CD8+ T cells, or bulk PBMC T cells (not recorded which). The chain recombines TRBV4-2 with TRBJ2-1; without DNA, the TCRdb call of TRBD2 cannot be checked. The sequence came from a man younger than 30 in good health. The CDR3 reads CASSQLAGGYNEQFF.